These T cell receptor beta chains were read from a single sample in a study of blood T cells in healthy people across ages. TCRdb re-analysed the 5' RACE reads in MiXCR, keeping a single row per CDR3 protein. The sample has fewer than 950,000 distinct CDR3 sequences; about 55% are singletons. Sequencing input: blood. The receptors originated from an elderly man in good health. The CDR3 runs from the conserved cysteine through the conserved F or W. The D gene is left open where the match is weak. Rows may omit the clone size; those that give it use once, few, many or a size class.

v_gene: TRBV6-5
j_gene: TRBJ2-6
abundance: few
d_gene: -
CDR3nt: TGTGCCAGCAGCCAACCGGGTTCCGGGGCCAACGTCCTGACTTTC
CDR3aa: CASSQPGSGANVLTF

v_gene: TRBV5-1
j_gene: TRBJ2-1
abundance: -
d_gene: -
CDR3nt: TGCGCCAGCAGCTTTGGAGACCAGGGGGGAAACAATGAGCAGTTCTTC
CDR3aa: CASSFGDQGGNNEQFF

v_gene: TRBV7-2
j_gene: TRBJ1-4
abundance: -
d_gene: TRBD1
CDR3nt: TGTGCCAGCAGCTTGACAGGGGCGGATGAAAAACTGTTTTTT
CDR3aa: CASSLTGADEKLFF

v_gene: TRBV29-1
j_gene: TRBJ1-1
abundance: few
d_gene: -
CDR3nt: TGCAGCGCCGGGGGCGGGCGGCGCGGCACTGAAGCTTTCTTT
CDR3aa: CSAGGGRRGTEAFF

v_gene: TRBV10-3
j_gene: TRBJ2-7
abundance: few
d_gene: TRBD2
CDR3nt: TGTGCCATCAGTGAATGGGCTAGCGGGAGTTCCTACGAGCAGTACTTC
CDR3aa: CAISEWASGSSYEQYF

v_gene: TRBV11-3
j_gene: TRBJ2-1
abundance: -
d_gene: -
CDR3nt: TGTGCCAGCAGCGTAAACTCTTACAATGAGCAGTTCTTC
CDR3aa: CASSVNSYNEQFF

v_gene: TRBV7-2
j_gene: TRBJ2-7
abundance: -
d_gene: -
CDR3nt: TGTGCCAGCAGCTTACTTGGGACGGGACTGTCGTCTGTATACGAGCAGTACTTC
CDR3aa: CASSLLGTGLSSVYEQYF

v_gene: TRBV2
j_gene: TRBJ2-7
abundance: -
d_gene: -
CDR3nt: TGTGCCAGTGCGATCGATGGGTACGAGCAGTACTTC
CDR3aa: CASAIDGYEQYF

v_gene: TRBV29-1
j_gene: TRBJ2-7
abundance: -
d_gene: -
CDR3nt: TGCAGCGTTGGTGAGTCAGGGCTGAGCTCCTACGAGCAGTACTTC
CDR3aa: CSVGESGLSSYEQYF

v_gene: TRBV20-1
j_gene: TRBJ2-2
abundance: few
d_gene: TRBD1
CDR3nt: TGCAGTGCCTCAGGGGGAAGGGACGGGGAGCTGTTTTTT
CDR3aa: CSASGGRDGELFF